The 2 T cell receptor beta chains reported below all come from one sample, sequenced in a study of T-cell reconstitution after alpha-beta-depleted transplantation in children. TCRbeta library preparation incorporated unique molecular identifiers. TCRdb reprocessed the PCR reads with MiXCR, giving one entry per CDR3 protein. The sample consists of around 450,000 distinct CDR3 sequences, over 9.5% of them appearing once. The sample consisted of PBMCs, taken before TCRalphabeta/CD19-depleted stem cell transplant. Receptors originate from a child aged 2-9 years with inherited bone marrow failure, due to receive a stem cell transplant.

The chain has TRBV12-3 or TRBV12-4 and TRBJ2-7; 9 bases align to TRBD1. CDR3 size: 14 residues. The junction had 4 bases not matched to a gene; V was cut back by 4 bases and J by 3 bases. The CDR3 DNA is TGTGCCAGCAGTTCCTCGACAGGGGGCTACGAGCAGTACTTC. It codes for CASSSSTGGYEQYF.

V usage is TRBV19 and J usage is TRBJ2-7; D unresolved. The CDR3 extends over 16 amino acids. Germline CDR1 reads LNHDA; CDR2 reads SQIVND (reference sequence). Trimming removed 0 bases at V and 0 bases at J, with 12 bases between. The CDR3 here is CASSIDLSTVSYEQYF. As DNA, the CDR3 is TGTGCCAGTAGTATAGATCTATCAACGGTCTCCTACGAGCAGTACTTC.